The sequence of this TCR beta chain was determined in a study of T cells in narcolepsy (dated by TCRdb to about 2018). Concerning the study at large: Patients with narcolepsy type 1 or type 2 (NT1, NT2) were enrolled in the study together with healthy control donors. To look for autoreactive T cells in narcolepsy patients that target self-antigens of hypocretin neurons (hypocretin, TRIB2), the study used TCR Vbeta sequencing to follow clonotypes in blood and CSF.

Study-wide findings and limitations: Autoreactive clonotypes were reported to be detected serially in the blood of the same patients and of different patients, but not in the blood of healthy controls. Patients and controls had similar numbers of sequenced blood memory CD4+ clonotypes, with averages of 38,000 to 50,000 in patients and 30,000 to 35,000 in controls. No sequences matching autoreactive T cell clones were contained in some blood memory CD4+ repertoires from patients and controls. Plots comparing CSF and blood CD4+ T cell clonotypes from the same patient highlighted HCRT-specific and TRIB2-specific autoreactive clonotypes.

This clone has only a few counts. Its recognized antigen is unknown. Nothing much larger sits one base from this clone, and base qualities are not available. For TCR Vbeta sequencing, memory CD4+ T cells were sorted ex vivo from the peripheral blood of both healthy controls and narcolepsy patients. Libraries were prepared through the immunoSEQ multiplex PCR assay. TCRdb took this table from immuneACCESS and kept in-frame rearrangements with V and J called. Such tables lack part of the clones; where checked against another copy, unresolved V genes explain under half of the gap, and the rest is unexplained. The sample includes over 30,000 clones, with over 75% observed a single time. The top ten hold roughly 1.7% of the sample. The germline V end is reduced by 8 bases and the J end by 5 bases; junction bases left unmatched: 9. Counted from cysteine to phenylalanine, this CDR3 has 14 amino acids. CDR3 DNA only is kept here, 42 bases in frame from base 1. The germline V gene (reference sequence) gives CDR1 as LNHDA and CDR2 as SQIVND.

The source of this sequence is a human donor with narcolepsy. Sequencing was carried out using CD45RA- memory CD4+ T cells from PBMCs. The cell subset or site label here, explained by the study, means: memory T cells sorted ex vivo from peripheral blood. The chain is encoded by TRBV19 joined to TRBJ2-7; a stretch of 10 junction bases matches TRBD1. The CDR3: CASGGQGNSHEQYF. The DNA sequence follows: TGTGCCAGTGGGGGACAGGGGAATTCCCACGAGCAGTACTTC.